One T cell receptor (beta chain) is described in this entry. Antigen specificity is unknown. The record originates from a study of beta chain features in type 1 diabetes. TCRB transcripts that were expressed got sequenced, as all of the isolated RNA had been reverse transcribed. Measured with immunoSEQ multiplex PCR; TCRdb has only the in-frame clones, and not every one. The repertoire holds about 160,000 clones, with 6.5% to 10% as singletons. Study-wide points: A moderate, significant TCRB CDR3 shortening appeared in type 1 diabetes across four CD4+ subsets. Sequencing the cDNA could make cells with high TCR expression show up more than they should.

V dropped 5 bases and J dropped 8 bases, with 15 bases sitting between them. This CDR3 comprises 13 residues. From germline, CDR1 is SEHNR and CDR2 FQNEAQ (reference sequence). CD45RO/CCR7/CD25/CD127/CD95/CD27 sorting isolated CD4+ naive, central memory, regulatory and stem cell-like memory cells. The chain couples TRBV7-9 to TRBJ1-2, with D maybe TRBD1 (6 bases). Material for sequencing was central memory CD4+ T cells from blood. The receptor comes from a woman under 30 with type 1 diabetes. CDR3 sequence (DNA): TGTGCCAGCAGCCCGAGACAGGCCGGAGGCTACACCTTC. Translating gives CASSPRQAGGYTF.